One TCR beta chain is described in this entry. Its antigen is undetermined. Use of 60 Vbeta and 13 Jbeta primers characterized the PCR. Assay: immunoSEQ multiplex PCR; the TCRdb copy retains only in-frame clones and omits some. This sample has more than 65,000 clones, with roughly 72% found just once. These data originate in a study of cytomegalovirus exposure and HLA in healthy donors. Study background: An early release of data contained 75 million to 100 million unique TCRs, which came from HLA-typed donors.

Study-wide results and caveats: Researchers reported in a later analysis that a missense DCLRE1C variant was tied to TCR beta V- and J-gene trimming. The authors judged a highly shared variant cluster likely a sequencing artifact. The availability of immune exposure information extended only to CMV serostatus.

V gave up 0 bases and J gave up 0 bases, with 9 bases separating them. Per germline, CDR1 LGHNA and CDR2 YNFKEQ. The CDR3 sequence is 15 residues long. The specimen sequenced was PBMCs. The receptor's source is a woman aged 50 to 60 in good health and CMV-seropositive. The chain employs TRBV4-2 and TRBJ2-7; D remains unclear. The CDR3, as DNA: TGTGCCAGCAGCCAAGATGGTGAGAGCTCCTACGAGCAGTACTTC. Its protein is CASSQDGESSYEQYF.